Detailed here is one TCR beta chain. As yet, its antigen is unknown. V was trimmed by 5 bases and J by 7 bases, leaving 17 bases between them. Germline V gene sequence: CDR1 MNHEY, CDR2 SVGAGI. The CDR3 is 14 residues long. Cycle 7 day 1, cycle 4 day 1, and baseline were the timepoints at which blood was sampled. The method was immunoSEQ multiplex PCR; TCRdb's version includes in-frame clones alone and lacks a portion of them. The sample yields approximately 100,000 clones, 92% seen once. This record belongs to a study of OX40 agonist ivuxolimab in advanced cancers. The wider study: Dose-escalation patients were diagnosed with hepatocellular carcinoma, melanoma, renal cell cancer or head and neck cancer. Study-level results: Patients who responded partially at 0.1-3.0 mg/kg showed clonal expansion ranking among the lowest. Expanded clones were, on average, more numerous in CD8+ T cells than in CD4+.

The material was CD4+ or CD8+ T cells sorted from blood, obtained in a trial of the OX40 agonist ivuxolimab. The chain joins TRBV6-5 to TRBJ1-2; a possible D gene is TRBD1 (6 bases). The clonotype comes from an adult with an advanced solid tumor such as melanoma, head and neck, liver or kidney cancer. The CDR3 spells CASSEGGGSRGYTF. Written as DNA, the CDR3 is TGTGCCAGCAGTGAAGGGGGAGGGTCTCGTGGCTACACCTTC.